The table lists the clone carrying this T cell receptor beta chain with many counts. TCRdb analysed the RACE reads with MiXCR anew, one entry per CDR3 protein. The sample includes about 30,000 distinct CDR3 sequences, around 5% of them seen just once. The germline V and J ends were trimmed by 4 bases and 7 bases, with 5 bases remaining between them. The CDR3 covers 11 residues. Germline V gene sequence: CDR1 MNHNY, CDR2 SVGAGI (reference sequence). The data are from a study of human T cells and chemical hapten exposure. Time point here: healthy volunteer bleed at 6 weeks. The starting material, unfractionated whole blood, was used for total RNA extraction.

The chain joins TRBV6-6 to TRBJ1-5; no clear D. The TCR originated in a human donor in good health. Some clones in this sample may be carry-over from other donors' samples. The sample consisted of whole blood. CDR3 bases: TGTGCCAGCAGTTCAGAACAGCCCCAGCATTTT. It codes for CASSSEQPQHF.